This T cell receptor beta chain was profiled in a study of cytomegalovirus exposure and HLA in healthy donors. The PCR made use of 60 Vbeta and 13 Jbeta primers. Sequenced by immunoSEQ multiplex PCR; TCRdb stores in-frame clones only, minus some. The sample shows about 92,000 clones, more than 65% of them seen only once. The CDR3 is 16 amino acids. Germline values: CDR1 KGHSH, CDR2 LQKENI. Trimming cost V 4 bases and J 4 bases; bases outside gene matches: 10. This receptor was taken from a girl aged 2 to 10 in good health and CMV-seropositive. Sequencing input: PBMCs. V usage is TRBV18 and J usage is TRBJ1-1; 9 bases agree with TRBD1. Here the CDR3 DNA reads TGTGCCAGCTCACTACAGGGGGCCAGGAGCGGCACTGAAGCTTTCTTT. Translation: CASSLQGARSGTEAFF.